The clone carrying this T cell receptor beta chain showed up just a few times. Its antigen is not identified. At one end the junction does not follow the germline gene, possibly because of a read error. TCRdb independently ran MiXCR on the 5' RACE reads; one entry per CDR3 protein. This sample has 75,000 to 90,000 distinct CDR3 sequences, with under 15% found just once. These data are taken from a study of early T cells in non-severe SARS-CoV-2 infection. Regarding the study as a whole: Comparison of clonotypes with VDJdb favored anti-spike CD8 responses while missing private and CD4 specificities.

This CDR3 has 8 residues. Per germline, CDR1 MNHEY and CDR2 SVGEGT. The receptor's source is an adult who was a healthcare worker with PCR-confirmed SARS-CoV-2 infection or an uninfected control (not recorded which). The material sequenced was whole blood. This chain joins TRBV6-2 or TRBV6-3 and TRBJ2-7; 7 bases fit TRBD2. CDR3 region: CASPPGGF. The CDR3 DNA is TGTGCCAGCCCTCCCGGGGGGTTC.